This is a list of T cell receptor beta chains from one sample in a study of regulatory T cells in long-lasting Graves disease. Each CDR3 protein is one row after TCRdb ran MiXCR on the multiplex PCR reads. The sample contains approximately 400,000 distinct CDR3 sequences, around 16% of which appear only once. The sequencing used peripheral blood mononuclear cells (PBMCs), collected at new diagnosis, from a patient treated with antithyroid drugs. Every receptor here comes from a female donor with Graves disease. The CDR3 runs from the conserved cysteine through the conserved F or W. The D gene is left open where the match is weak. Clone size is not always given. Where it is, it says once, few, many or a class for expanded clones.

clone_size j_call d_call v_call cdr3_nt cdr3_aa
NA TRBJ2-3 NA TRBV7-6 TGTGCCAGCAGCTTTTTCGATTGGGATACGCAGTATTTT CASSFFDWDTQYF
NA TRBJ2-2 NA TRBV6-1 TGTGCCAGCAGTGAAGCCAGCGCGAACACCGGGGAGCTGTTTTTT CASSEASANTGELFF
few TRBJ2-1 TRBD1 TRBV15 TGTGCCACCAGCAGCCCTAAGGGACAGTCCACGAAGCAGTTCTTC CATSSPKGQSTKQFF
many TRBJ1-6 NA TRBV7-2 TGTGCCAGCAGCTTAGTCGGGGGGCCCCCTATTTCACCCCTCCACTTT CASSLVGGPPISPLHF
many TRBJ2-1 TRBD2 TRBV12-3/TRBV12-4 TGTGCCAGCGCAGGGGGTTCAGCTAGCGGGGGGGCCTTACAGTTCTTC CASAGGSASGGALQFF
NA TRBJ2-1 NA TRBV12-5 TGTGCTAGTGGCCCCAGCACGAGCTCCTACAATGAGCAGTTCTTC CASGPSTSSYNEQFF
many TRBJ2-7 NA TRBV20-1 TGCAGTGCTAGGAAGGAGCCGGGATACGAGCAGTACTTC CSARKEPGYEQYF
once TRBJ2-2 NA TRBV7-3 TGTGCCAGCAGCGCGTCTGTTGGCGGGGAGCTGTTTTTT CASSASVGGELFF
many TRBJ1-6 NA TRBV7-2 TGTGCCAGCAGCTTCGGGGCCAATTCACCCCTCCACTTT CASSFGANSPLHF
NA TRBJ2-5 NA TRBV7-9 TGTGCCAGCAGCTTACCCACAGGGCTCCTACAAGAGACCCAGTACTTC CASSLPTGLLQETQYF
many TRBJ1-5 NA TRBV12-3/TRBV12-4 TGTGCCAGCAGTTTAGCGCTGGGGGGGGCGAGCAATCAGCCCCAGCATTTT CASSLALGGASNQPQHF
few TRBJ1-5 TRBD1 TRBV19 TGTGCCAGTAGTACATCGCGAATAACTGGACAGGGCCACAATCAGCCCCAGCATTTT CASSTSRITGQGHNQPQHF